The text below deals with one T cell receptor beta chain. Its antigen is unidentified. CDR1 and CDR2 (germline): DFQATT, SNEGSKA (reference sequence). This CDR3 comprises 16 residues. The V and J ends lost 4 bases and 11 bases, in that order; junction bases with no gene match: 21. A single record per CDR3 protein comes from TCRdb applying MiXCR to the 5' RACE reads. The table has under 850,000 distinct CDR3 sequences, 15% to 20% seen once. The data stem from a study of CD8 T cells in ankylosing spondylitis. General study results and limits: Ankylosing spondylitis blood appeared to be characterized by a TCR beta motif of under ten highly homologous variants.

The chain uses TRBV20-1 and TRBJ2-7, with TRBD1 identical over 9 bases. Sequencing was carried out using blood, either unsorted or a sorted T cell fraction (not recorded which). The clonotype was recovered from a male donor with ankylosing spondylitis. The CDR3 spells CSANYQSGTGSLGEYF. In nucleotides, the CDR3 is TGCAGTGCTAATTATCAATCCGGGACAGGGAGCCTAGGGGAGTACTTC.